These 26 T cell receptor beta chains originate from one sample sequenced in a study of radiation and T cells in renal cell carcinoma. Produced via immunoSEQ multiplex PCR; TCRdb's table is partial and in-frame only. The data show under 55,000 clones, around 83% seen once. Time point described: baseline pretreatment blood. Treatment of the sample: 15 Gy SBRT to primary tumor, nephrectomy 4 weeks later. Sequencing used blood, obtained from a patient whose treatment included radiotherapy and nephrectomy. The receptor source for this set is a woman between 65 and 79 years old with renal cell carcinoma.

The CDR3, as DNA: TGTGCCAGTAGCTTCGGAGGGCGTTCGGGCCAGCCCCAGCATTTT. Translating gives CASSFGGRSGQPQHF. The rearrangement links TRBV19 to TRBJ1-5; unclear D gene. Trimming removed 6 bases from V and 7 bases from J, with 19 bases in between. This CDR3 contains 15 residues. CDR1 is LNHDA and CDR2 is SQIVND in the germline V gene (reference sequence).

V is TRBV2 and J is TRBJ2-3, with D perhaps TRBD1 (7 bases). This CDR3 is built from 14 residues. Germline CDR1 is SNHLY and CDR2 is FYNNEI. With 8 bases removed from V and 2 bases from J, the gap between germline ends came to 14 bases. The CDR3 DNA follows: TGTGCCAGCCGCGGAGGGGGCCACACAGATACGCAGTATTTT. It is translated as CASRGGGHTDTQYF.

A single count supports this clone. The chain has TRBV9 and TRBJ2-1; 7 bases fit TRBD2. After removal of 4 bases from V and 7 bases from J, the junction contained 5 bases not matched to a gene. Germline assignment: CDR1 SGDLS and CDR2 YYNGEE. This CDR3 region has 13 residues. CDR3 in DNA: TGTGCCAGCAGCTACGGACTAGGGAATGAGCAGTTCTTC. Its translation is CASSYGLGNEQFF.

This clone has more than one count but fewer than ten. The chain is built from TRBV7-9 and TRBJ2-1; 8 nucleotides line up with TRBD2. Germline V gives CDR1 SEHNR, CDR2 FQNEAQ (reference sequence). This CDR3 comprises 15 residues. After removal of 5 bases from V and 1 base from J, the junction contained 4 bases not matched to a gene. CDR3 in amino acids: CASSRGGPSYNEQFF. In DNA, the CDR3 is TGTGCCAGCAGCCGCGGGGGGCCTTCCTACAATGAGCAGTTCTTC.

The chain couples TRBV6-1 to TRBJ1-5; 7 nucleotides agree with TRBD1. The CDR3 runs to 15 residues. The trim removed 5 bases at V and 8 bases at J, leaving 12 bases unmatched. CDR1 is MNHNS and CDR2 is SASEGT in the germline V gene. The CDR3 loop is CASSPTGLLGEPQHF. CDR3 in DNA: TGTGCCAGCAGTCCGACAGGGCTCCTGGGGGAGCCCCAGCATTTT.

This clone was seen only a few times. The genes are TRBV19 and TRBJ1-5; D is perhaps TRBD1 (5 bases). Trimming took 10 bases from V and 2 from J, leaving 18 bases between them. Looked up from germline, CDR1 is LNHDA and CDR2 is SQIVND (reference sequence). The CDR3 extends over 15 amino acids. CDR3 in DNA: TGTGCCACCGCTTTCCAGGGCGCGGGCAATCAGCCCCAGCATTTT. It codes for CATAFQGAGNQPQHF.

The chain uses TRBV15 and TRBJ1-2, with D possibly TRBD1 on 5 matching bases. The V gene lost 5 bases and the J gene lost 8 bases, with 18 bases spanning the gap. Per the germline V gene, CDR1 is LNHNV and CDR2 is YYDKDF (reference sequence). CDR3 length: 14 residues. The CDR3 DNA reads as TGTGCCACCAGCCCATCCCTCCAGGGTGTAGGCTACACCTTC. Amino acid sequence: CATSPSLQGVGYTF.

The gene calls are TRBV9 and TRBJ1-2, with 9 bases fitting TRBD1. The CDR3 is made up of 14 amino acids. The V segment lost 0 bases and the J segment 3 bases; nucleotides outside the gene matches: 0. Germline lookup yields CDR1 SGDLS and CDR2 YYNGEE. The CDR3 here is CASSVGTGDYGYTF. The CDR3 coding sequence is TGTGCCAGCAGCGTAGGGACAGGGGACTATGGCTACACCTTC.

V gene TRBV2 combines with J gene TRBJ2-3, with D unresolved. Deletions cut 7 bases from V and 2 bases from J, with 7 bases between. The CDR3 spans 12 residues. CDR1 is SNHLY, CDR2 FYNNEI, per germline. The CDR3 reads CASMKVTDTQYF. CDR3 in DNA: TGTGCCAGCATGAAGGTCACAGATACGCAGTATTTT.

The CDR3 is CASSARDVLATNEKLFF. The CDR3 nucleotides read TGTGCCAGCAGCGCCCGGGACGTACTTGCAACTAATGAAAAACTGTTTTTT. The chain joins TRBV5-6 to TRBJ1-4; tentatively, D is TRBD1 (5 bases). The CDR3 sequence is 17 residues long. From germline, CDR1 is SGHDT and CDR2 YYEEEE. Trimming removed 4 bases from V and 0 bases from J, with 16 bases in between.

The rearrangement joins TRBV9 to TRBJ2-5; a possible D gene is TRBD1 (5 bases). Trimming pared 3 bases from V and 0 bases from J, leaving 21 bases between. CDR3 length equals 18 residues. From germline, CDR1 is SGDLS and CDR2 YYNGEE. The CDR3 loop is CASSARTPGAVNQETQYF. DNA for the CDR3: TGTGCCAGCAGCGCCCGGACACCCGGCGCTGTAAACCAAGAGACCCAGTACTTC.

This sequence joins TRBV7-2 and TRBJ1-2; D uncertain. The V end was cut by 1 base, the J end by 2 bases, with 8 bases between. The CDR3 is made up of 14 amino acids. The V gene's germline CDR1 is SGHTA and CDR2 FQGNSA. The CDR3: CASSLVTENYGYTF. The CDR3 coding sequence is TGTGCCAGCAGCTTAGTAACGGAGAACTATGGCTACACCTTC.

V and J are TRBV11-2 and TRBJ2-3, with 10 positions matching TRBD2. This CDR3 is built from 16 residues. The V gene end was trimmed by 0 bases and the J gene end by 6 bases; junction bases not matched to a gene: 6. Germline V CDR1 and CDR2: SGHAT, FQNNGV. Here the CDR3 reads CASSLEGLAGVDTQYF. CDR3 DNA: TGTGCCAGCAGCTTAGAGGGTCTAGCGGGAGTGGATACGCAGTATTTT. Variable domain in full (rest from reference TRBV11-2 and TRBJ2-3): EAGVAQSPRYKIIEKRQSVAFWCNPISGHATLYWYQQILGQGPKLLIQFQNNGVVDDSQLPKDRFSAERLKGVDSTLKIQPAKLEDSAVYLCASSLEGLAGVDTQYFGPGTRLTVL.

The chain carries TRBV19 and TRBJ1-1, with a possible D match to TRBD1 (6 bases). This CDR3 contains 14 residues. V gave up 6 bases and J gave up 4 bases, with 15 bases separating them. Per germline, CDR1 LNHDA and CDR2 SQIVND (reference sequence). The CDR3 region is CASRLRGGSTEAFF. The CDR3 DNA is TGTGCCAGTAGACTCAGGGGAGGTTCCACTGAAGCTTTCTTT.

The chain joins TRBV5-8 to TRBJ1-2, with D hard to call. There are 9 residues in the CDR3. Germline loops: CDR1 SGHTS, CDR2 YDEGEE. V was shortened by 4 bases and J by 8 bases, with 3 bases between the two germline ends. In DNA form, the CDR3 reads TGTGCCAGCAGCCAGGGCTACACCTTC. This gives the protein CASSQGYTF.

The rearrangement joins TRBV25-1 to TRBJ2-2, with 7 bases matching TRBD2. The CDR3 covers 14 residues. J lost 5 bases, V lost 5 bases, and 5 bases had no gene match. Germline V lookup: CDR1 MGHDK, CDR2 SYGVNS. CDR3: CASSRQGGTGELFF. DNA of the CDR3: TGTGCCAGCAGTAGGCAGGGAGGGACCGGGGAGCTGTTTTTT.

The CDR3 nucleotides read TGTGCCAGCAGTTTCAGGGCGATCATGAACACTGAAGCTTTCTTT. Translated, it gives CASSFRAIMNTEAFF. The chain joins TRBV27 to TRBJ1-1; tentative D call: TRBD1 (5 bases). The CDR3 has 15 residues. V was pared by 3 bases and J by 0 bases, with 11 bases between. Germline lookup yields CDR1 MNHEY and CDR2 SMNVEV (reference sequence).

The chain uses TRBV10-3 and TRBJ2-2, with 12 bases matching TRBD2. This CDR3 has 16 residues. From germline, CDR1 is ENHRY and CDR2 SYGVKD. With 5 bases clipped from V and 1 base from J, the junction kept 2 bases outside the gene matches. The CDR3 is CAISWTSGVNTGELFF. CDR3 nucleotides: TGTGCCATCAGTTGGACTAGCGGGGTGAACACCGGGGAGCTGTTTTTT.

This clone was recorded once. This chain connects TRBV19 to TRBJ1-5; 7 bases map to TRBD1. The CDR3 runs to 14 residues. V was pared by 5 bases and J by 6 bases, with 7 bases of the junction left unmatched. Germline CDR1 reads LNHDA; CDR2 reads SQIVND (reference sequence). As DNA, the CDR3 is TGTGCCAGTAGTGGGTCAGGGGGAGCTCAGCCCCAGCATTTT. The encoded protein is CASSGSGGAQPQHF.

The V call is TRBV7-2, the J call TRBJ1-4; 9 bases line up with TRBD1. The CDR3 is 16 residues long. V dropped 0 bases and J dropped 10; count of bases not matched to a gene: 9. Germline V CDR1 and CDR2: SGHTA, FQGNSA. The CDR3 coding sequence is TGTGCCAGCAGCTTAGCGGGGGGACAGGGTCAGGGAAAACTGTTTTTT. Its protein product is CASSLAGGQGQGKLFF.

The gene calls are TRBV4-1 and TRBJ2-1; no definite D call. The CDR3 has 16 amino acids. The V end was cut by 0 bases, the J end by 0 bases, with 9 bases between. Germline loops: CDR1 MGHRA, CDR2 YSYEKL. The CDR3: CASSQDEYSSYNEQFF. CDR3 bases: TGCGCCAGCAGCCAAGACGAGTACAGCTCCTACAATGAGCAGTTCTTC.

The chain links TRBV7-9 to TRBJ1-1; no clear D. Germline CDR1 is SEHNR and CDR2 is FQNEAQ (reference sequence). The CDR3 contains 16 residues. V was clipped by 3 bases and J by 1 base, with 15 bases between them. The CDR3 bases are TGTGCCAGCAGCTTCTTGGGATTAATTAAGAACACTGAAGCTTTCTTT. Amino acids: CASSFLGLIKNTEAFF.

This clone has a handful of counts. The chain carries TRBV7-2 and TRBJ1-2; no reliable D call. The CDR3 has 16 residues. Germline V gene sequence: CDR1 SGHTA, CDR2 FQGNSA. V was trimmed by 3 bases and J by 6 bases, leaving 20 bases between them. The CDR3 DNA reads TGTGCCAGCAGCTTTGAGTCCTACTACTTAAGTGATGGCTACACCTTC. Protein sequence: CASSFESYYLSDGYTF.

Comments on this clone: The DNA is left out, because the CDR3 cannot be placed on it with certainty; the CDR3 is given as TCRdb lists it. This sequence joins TRBV2 and TRBJ1-4; TRBD1, the D gene given by the table, was not confirmed from the DNA. Germline loops: CDR1 SNHLY, CDR2 FYNNEI. Both ends counted, the CDR3 spans 15 residues. The CDR3 region is CASRDTSGRTEKLFF.

The chain carries TRBV2 and TRBJ2-5; D is ambiguous. V was cut by 7 bases and J by 10 bases, with 19 bases left in between. Germline CDR1 reads SNHLY; CDR2 reads FYNNEI. This CDR3 is built from 13 residues. The CDR3 here is CASMDAVGWSQYF. The CDR3 DNA reads TGTGCCAGCATGGACGCCGTGGGGTGGAGCCAGTACTTC.

The chain combines TRBV2 with TRBJ1-3; D is perhaps TRBD1 (5 bases). The CDR3 loop spans 14 amino acids. V dropped 6 bases and J dropped 15 bases, with 24 bases sitting between them. CDR1 and CDR2 from the germline V gene are SNHLY and FYNNEI. DNA of the CDR3: TGTGCCAGCAGCGATCCACCCGGGCAGGGAGAGGCATATTTT. As protein: CASSDPPGQGEAYF.